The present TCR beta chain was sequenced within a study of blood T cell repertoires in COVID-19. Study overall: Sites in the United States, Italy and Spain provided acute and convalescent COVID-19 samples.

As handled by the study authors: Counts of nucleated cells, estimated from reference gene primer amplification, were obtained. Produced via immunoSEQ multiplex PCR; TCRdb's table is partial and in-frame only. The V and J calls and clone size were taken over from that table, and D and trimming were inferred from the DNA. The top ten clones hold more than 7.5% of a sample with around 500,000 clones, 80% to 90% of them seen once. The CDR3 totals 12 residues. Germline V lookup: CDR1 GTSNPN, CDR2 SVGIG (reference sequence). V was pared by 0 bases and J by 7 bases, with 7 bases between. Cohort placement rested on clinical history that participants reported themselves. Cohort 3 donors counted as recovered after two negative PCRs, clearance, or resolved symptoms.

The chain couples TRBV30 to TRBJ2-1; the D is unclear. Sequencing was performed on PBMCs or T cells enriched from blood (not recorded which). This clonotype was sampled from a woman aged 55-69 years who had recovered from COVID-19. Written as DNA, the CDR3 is TGTGCCTGGAGTGTACCACAGAATGAGCAGTTCTTC. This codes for CAWSVPQNEQFF.